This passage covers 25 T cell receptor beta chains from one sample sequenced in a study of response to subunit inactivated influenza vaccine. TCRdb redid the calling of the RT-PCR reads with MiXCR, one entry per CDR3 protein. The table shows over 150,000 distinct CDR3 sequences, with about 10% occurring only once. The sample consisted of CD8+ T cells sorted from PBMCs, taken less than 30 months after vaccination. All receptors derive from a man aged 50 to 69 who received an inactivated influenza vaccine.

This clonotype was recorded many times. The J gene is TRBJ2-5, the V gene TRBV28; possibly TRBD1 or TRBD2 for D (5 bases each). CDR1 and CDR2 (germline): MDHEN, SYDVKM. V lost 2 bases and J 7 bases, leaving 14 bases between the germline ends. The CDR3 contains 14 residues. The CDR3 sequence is CASSLALRGGTQYF. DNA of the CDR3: TGTGCCAGCAGTTTAGCCCTTCGTGGGGGGACCCAGTACTTC. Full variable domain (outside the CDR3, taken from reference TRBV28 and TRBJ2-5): DVKVTQSSRYLVKRTGEKVFLECVQDMDHENMFWYRQDPGLGLRLIYFSYDVKMKEKGDIPEGYSVSREKKERFSLILESASTNQTSMYLCASSLALRGGTQYFGPGTRLLVL.

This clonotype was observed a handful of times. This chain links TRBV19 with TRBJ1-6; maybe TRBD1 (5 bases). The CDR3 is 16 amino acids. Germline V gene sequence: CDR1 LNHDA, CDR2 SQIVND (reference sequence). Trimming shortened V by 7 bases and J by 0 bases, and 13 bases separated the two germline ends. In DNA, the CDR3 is TGTGCCAGTAACGCAGGGCGAAGCTCCTATAATTCACCCCTCCACTTT. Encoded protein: CASNAGRSSYNSPLHF.

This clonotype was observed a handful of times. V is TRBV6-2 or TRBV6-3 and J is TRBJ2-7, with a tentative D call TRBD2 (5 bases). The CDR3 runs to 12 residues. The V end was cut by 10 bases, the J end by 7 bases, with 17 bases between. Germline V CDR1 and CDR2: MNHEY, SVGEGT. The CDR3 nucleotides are TGTGCCACCACACGGACTCCCAGGGAGCAGTACTTC. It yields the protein CATTRTPREQYF.

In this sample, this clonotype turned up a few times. The DNA for the CDR3 is TGTGCCACCAGTGATAGCCTAGCGGGAGGATTTCACACCGGGGAGCTGTTTTTT. Translating it yields CATSDSLAGGFHTGELFF. The chain has TRBV24-1 and TRBJ2-2; 11 bases are shared with TRBD2. CDR3 length: 18 amino acids. V trimming: 3 bases; J trimming: 3 bases; junction bases outside the gene matches: 8. Germline CDR1 KGHDR, CDR2 SFDVKD.

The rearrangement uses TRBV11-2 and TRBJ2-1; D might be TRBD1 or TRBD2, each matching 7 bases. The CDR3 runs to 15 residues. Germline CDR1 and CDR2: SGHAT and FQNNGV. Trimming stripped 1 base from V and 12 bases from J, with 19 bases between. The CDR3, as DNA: TGTGCCAGCAGCTTAGGGCATTCCGCAGGGGGGGGGCAGTTCTTC. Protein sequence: CASSLGHSAGGGQFF.

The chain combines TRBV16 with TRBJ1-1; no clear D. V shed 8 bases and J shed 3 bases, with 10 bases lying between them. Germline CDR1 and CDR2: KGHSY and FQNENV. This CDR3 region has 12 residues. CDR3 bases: TGTGCCAGCGGCCCGAGCGACACTGAAGCTTTCTTT. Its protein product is CASGPSDTEAFF.

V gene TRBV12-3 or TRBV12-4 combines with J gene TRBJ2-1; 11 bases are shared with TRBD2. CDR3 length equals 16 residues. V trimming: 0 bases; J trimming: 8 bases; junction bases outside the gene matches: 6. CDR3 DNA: TGTGCCAGCAGTTTAGCGACTAGCGGGGTACATTATGAGCAGTTCTTC. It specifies CASSLATSGVHYEQFF.

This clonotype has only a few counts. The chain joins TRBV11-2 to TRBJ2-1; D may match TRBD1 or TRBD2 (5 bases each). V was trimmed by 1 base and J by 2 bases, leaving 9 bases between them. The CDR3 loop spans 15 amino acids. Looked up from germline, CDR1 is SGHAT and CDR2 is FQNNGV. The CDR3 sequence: CASSLVWGPYNEQFF. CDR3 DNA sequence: TGTGCCAGCAGCTTAGTGTGGGGACCCTACAATGAGCAGTTCTTC. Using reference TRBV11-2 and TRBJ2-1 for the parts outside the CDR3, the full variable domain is EAGVAQSPRYKIIEKRQSVAFWCNPISGHATLYWYQQILGQGPKLLIQFQNNGVVDDSQLPKDRFSAERLKGVDSTLKIQPAKLEDSAVYLCASSLVWGPYNEQFFGPGTRLTVL.

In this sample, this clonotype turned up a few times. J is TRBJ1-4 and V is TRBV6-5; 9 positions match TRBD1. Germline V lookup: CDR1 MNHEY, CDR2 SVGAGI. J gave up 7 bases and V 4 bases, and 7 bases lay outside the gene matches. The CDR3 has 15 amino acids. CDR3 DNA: TGTGCCAGCAGTTCCGGGACAGGGCCCTTTGAAAAACTGTTTTTT. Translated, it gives CASSSGTGPFEKLFF.

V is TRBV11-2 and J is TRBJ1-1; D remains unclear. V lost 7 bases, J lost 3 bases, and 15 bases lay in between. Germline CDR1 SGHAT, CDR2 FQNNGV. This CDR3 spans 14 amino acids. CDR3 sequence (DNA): TGTGCCAGCACTGCCCCCCATGGGTACACTGAAGCTTTCTTT. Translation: CASTAPHGYTEAFF.

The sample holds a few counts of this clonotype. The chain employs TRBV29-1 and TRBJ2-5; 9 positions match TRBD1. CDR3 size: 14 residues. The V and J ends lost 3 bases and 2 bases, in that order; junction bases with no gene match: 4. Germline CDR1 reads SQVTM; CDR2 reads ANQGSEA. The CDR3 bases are TGCAGCGTTGACACAGGGGGCTGGCAAGAGACCCAGTACTTC. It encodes CSVDTGGWQETQYF.

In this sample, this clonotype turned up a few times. The CDR3: CASSGVQRGGHEQYF. The CDR3 bases are TGTGCCAGCAGTGGGGTTCAGCGGGGGGGCCACGAGCAGTACTTC. This chain joins TRBV2 and TRBJ2-7; 10 bases match TRBD2. Germline V gene lookup returns CDR1 SNHLY and CDR2 FYNNEI. V dropped 4 bases and J dropped 5; count of bases not matched to a gene: 8. This CDR3 is built from 15 residues.

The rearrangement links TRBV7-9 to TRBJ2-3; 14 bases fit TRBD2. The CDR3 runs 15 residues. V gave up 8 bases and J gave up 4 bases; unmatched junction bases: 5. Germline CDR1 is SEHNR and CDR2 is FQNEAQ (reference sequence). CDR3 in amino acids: CASRGLAGAPDTQYF. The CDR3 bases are TGTGCCAGCCGGGGACTAGCGGGAGCCCCAGATACGCAGTATTTT.

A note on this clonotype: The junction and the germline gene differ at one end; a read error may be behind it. CDR3 coding DNA: TGTGCCAGCAGTTTTTCTAACATCGGGGAGCTGTTTTTT. Translation gives CASSFSNIGELFF. The rearrangement joins TRBV27 to TRBJ2-2, with unresolved D. Germline-derived CDR1 and CDR2 are MNHEY and SMNVEV (reference sequence). The CDR3 contains 13 residues.

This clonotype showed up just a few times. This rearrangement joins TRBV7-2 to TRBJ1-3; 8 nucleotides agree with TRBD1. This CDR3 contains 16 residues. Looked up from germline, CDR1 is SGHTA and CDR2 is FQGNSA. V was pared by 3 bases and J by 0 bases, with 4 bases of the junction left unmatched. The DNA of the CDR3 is TGTGCCAGCAGCTTGGATACAGGGGGCTCTGGAAACACCATATATTTT. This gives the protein CASSLDTGGSGNTIYF.

CDR3 nucleotide sequence: TGTGCCAGCAGCGTCGAGTTGGGGGGAGCCCTGGGTCGTGAGCAGTACTTC. Its translation is CASSVELGGALGREQYF. The V call is TRBV7-8, the J call TRBJ2-7; weak D call: TRBD2 (6 bases). The V gene lost 5 bases and the J gene lost 7 bases, with 27 bases spanning the gap. The germline gives CDR1 SGHVS, CDR2 FQNEAQ. The CDR3 is 17 amino acids.

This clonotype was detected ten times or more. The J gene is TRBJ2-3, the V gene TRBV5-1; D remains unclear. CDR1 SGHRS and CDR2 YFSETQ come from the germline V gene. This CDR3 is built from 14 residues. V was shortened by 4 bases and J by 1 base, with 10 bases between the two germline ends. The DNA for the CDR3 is TGCGCCAGCAGCCCTGAGGACCGCACAGATACGCAGTATTTT. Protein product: CASSPEDRTDTQYF. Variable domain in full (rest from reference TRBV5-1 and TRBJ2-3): KAGVTQTPRYLIKTRGQQVTLSCSPISGHRSVSWYQQTPGQGLQFLFEYFSETQRNKGNFPGRFSGRQFSNSRSEMNVSTLELGDSALYLCASSPEDRTDTQYFGPGTRLTVL.

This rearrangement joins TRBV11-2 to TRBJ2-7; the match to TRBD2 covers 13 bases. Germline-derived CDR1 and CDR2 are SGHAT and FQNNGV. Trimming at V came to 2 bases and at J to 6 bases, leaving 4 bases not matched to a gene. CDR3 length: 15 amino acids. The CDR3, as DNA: TGTGCCAGCAGCTTATGGACTAGCGGGAGAGGCGAGCAGTACTTC. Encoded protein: CASSLWTSGRGEQYF. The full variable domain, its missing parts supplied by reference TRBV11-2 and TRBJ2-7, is EAGVAQSPRYKIIEKRQSVAFWCNPISGHATLYWYQQILGQGPKLLIQFQNNGVVDDSQLPKDRFSAERLKGVDSTLKIQPAKLEDSAVYLCASSLWTSGRGEQYFGPGTRLTVT.

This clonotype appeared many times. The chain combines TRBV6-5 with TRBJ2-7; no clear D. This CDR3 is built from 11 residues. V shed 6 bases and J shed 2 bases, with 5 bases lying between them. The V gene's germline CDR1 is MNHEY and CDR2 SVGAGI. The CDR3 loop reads CASSPAYEQYF. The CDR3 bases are TGTGCCAGCAGCCCGGCCTACGAGCAGTACTTC.

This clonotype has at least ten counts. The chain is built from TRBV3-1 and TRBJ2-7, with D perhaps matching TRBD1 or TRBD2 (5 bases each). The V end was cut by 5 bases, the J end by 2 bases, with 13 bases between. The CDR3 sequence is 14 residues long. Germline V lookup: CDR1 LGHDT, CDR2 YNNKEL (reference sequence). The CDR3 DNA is TGTGCCAGCAGCGGACGGGACGGTCCCTACGAGCAGTACTTC. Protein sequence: CASSGRDGPYEQYF.

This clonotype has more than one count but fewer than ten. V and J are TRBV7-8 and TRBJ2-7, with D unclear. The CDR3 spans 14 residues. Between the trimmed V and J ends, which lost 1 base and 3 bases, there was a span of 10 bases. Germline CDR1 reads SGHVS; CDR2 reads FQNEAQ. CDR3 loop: CASSLGAFSYEQYF. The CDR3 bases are TGTGCCAGCAGCTTAGGAGCCTTCAGCTACGAGCAGTACTTC.

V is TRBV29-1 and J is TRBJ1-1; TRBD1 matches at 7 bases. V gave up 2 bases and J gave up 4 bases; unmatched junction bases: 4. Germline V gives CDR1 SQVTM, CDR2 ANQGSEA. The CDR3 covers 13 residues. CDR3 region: CSVERGRTTEAFF. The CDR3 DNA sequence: TGCAGCGTTGAAAGGGGGCGGACCACTGAAGCTTTCTTT.

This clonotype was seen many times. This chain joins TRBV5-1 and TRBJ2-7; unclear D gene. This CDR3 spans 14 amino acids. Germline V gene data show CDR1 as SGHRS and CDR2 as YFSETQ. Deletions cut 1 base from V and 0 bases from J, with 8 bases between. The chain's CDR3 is CASSLLYGSYEQYF. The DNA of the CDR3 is TGCGCCAGCAGCTTGTTGTACGGCTCCTACGAGCAGTACTTC.

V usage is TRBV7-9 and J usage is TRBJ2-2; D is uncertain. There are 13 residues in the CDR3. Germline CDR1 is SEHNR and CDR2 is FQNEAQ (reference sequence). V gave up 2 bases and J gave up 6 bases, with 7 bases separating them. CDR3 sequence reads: CASSLSTAGELFF. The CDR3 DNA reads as TGTGCCAGCAGCTTATCCACGGCCGGGGAGCTGTTTTTT.

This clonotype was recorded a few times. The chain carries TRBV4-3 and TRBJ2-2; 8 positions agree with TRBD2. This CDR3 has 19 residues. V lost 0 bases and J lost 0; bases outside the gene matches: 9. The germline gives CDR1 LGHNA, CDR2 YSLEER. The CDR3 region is CASSQDRWIAGTNTGELFF. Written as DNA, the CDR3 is TGCGCCAGCAGCCAAGATCGGTGGATAGCGGGAACGAACACCGGGGAGCTGTTTTTT.